These T cell receptor beta chains were read from a single sample in a study of blood T cell repertoires in COVID-19. Sequencing used immunoSEQ multiplex PCR; TCRdb keeps in-frame clones, though not all of them. This sample has about 290,000 clones, with around 81% found just once. Sequenced: peripheral blood. The receptors shown here come from a woman in her forties or fifties with active or convalescent COVID-19. CDR3s include the opening cysteine and the closing phenylalanine or tryptophan.

v_call: TRBV28; j_call: TRBJ1-2; cdr3_length: 13; cdr3_aa: CATETYRGSGYTF
v_call: TRBV18; j_call: TRBJ2-2; cdr3_length: 15; cdr3_aa: CASSRNQGATGELFF
v_call: TRBV7-2; j_call: TRBJ1-2; cdr3_length: 13; cdr3_aa: CASSSSGGYGYTF
v_call: TRBV10-3; j_call: TRBJ2-1; cdr3_length: 15; cdr3_aa: CAITEGTSGHNEQFF
v_call: TRBV18; j_call: TRBJ2-1; cdr3_length: 18; cdr3_aa: CASSPRETSGRTREEQFF
v_call: TRBV6-5; j_call: TRBJ1-2; cdr3_length: 14; cdr3_aa: CASSYGQSGSGYTF
v_call: TRBV18; j_call: TRBJ2-5; cdr3_length: 16; cdr3_aa: CASSPVGGLDQETQYF
v_call: TRBV28; j_call: TRBJ1-2; cdr3_length: 12; cdr3_aa: CASRATSYGYTF
v_call: TRBV28; j_call: TRBJ1-5; cdr3_length: 16; cdr3_aa: CASSLWAGMGNQPQHF
v_call: TRBV11-2; j_call: TRBJ2-5; cdr3_length: 13; cdr3_aa: CASSPNGGETQYF
v_call: TRBV27; j_call: TRBJ2-3; cdr3_length: 13; cdr3_aa: CASSFGTPNTQYF
v_call: TRBV19; j_call: TRBJ2-1; cdr3_length: 15; cdr3_aa: CASSMGTSGNNEQFF
v_call: TRBV2; j_call: TRBJ1-1; cdr3_length: 11; cdr3_aa: CASSEQGHAFF
v_call: TRBV7-9; j_call: TRBJ2-1; cdr3_length: 17; cdr3_aa: CASSLVGLAGGFNEQFF
v_call: TRBV7-2; j_call: TRBJ1-1; cdr3_length: 12; cdr3_aa: CASSPPVAEAFF
v_call: TRBV6-5; j_call: TRBJ1-5; cdr3_length: 14; cdr3_aa: CASRTGEDNQPQHF
v_call: TRBV10-3; j_call: TRBJ1-2; cdr3_length: 14; cdr3_aa: CAIRETGDFYGYTF
v_call: TRBV3-1/TRBV3-2; j_call: TRBJ1-1; cdr3_length: 14; cdr3_aa: CASSDPARGTEAFF
v_call: TRBV28; j_call: TRBJ1-4; cdr3_length: 14; cdr3_aa: CASSLPVPPEKLFF
v_call: TRBV18; j_call: TRBJ1-1; cdr3_length: 15; cdr3_aa: CASSSDQGRDTEAFF
v_call: TRBV14; j_call: TRBJ1-2; cdr3_length: 16; cdr3_aa: CASSQNLHGGAYGYTF
v_call: TRBV18; j_call: TRBJ1-5; cdr3_length: 14; cdr3_aa: CASSPRTGNQPQHF
v_call: TRBV7-2; j_call: TRBJ2-1; cdr3_length: 15; cdr3_aa: CASSLDAGLGNEQFF
v_call: TRBV3-1/TRBV3-2; j_call: TRBJ1-1; cdr3_length: 14; cdr3_aa: CASSQGGSNNEAFF
v_call: TRBV6-5; j_call: TRBJ1-1; cdr3_length: 15; cdr3_aa: CASKVDRGMNTEAFF
v_call: TRBV15; j_call: TRBJ2-7; cdr3_length: 15; cdr3_aa: CATSRDQGANYEQYF
v_call: TRBV6-5; j_call: TRBJ1-2; cdr3_length: 14; cdr3_aa: CASIPGQGRYGYTF
v_call: TRBV2; j_call: TRBJ2-7; cdr3_length: 16; cdr3_aa: CASSETGGTGYYEQYF
v_call: TRBV18; j_call: TRBJ1-4; cdr3_length: 16; cdr3_aa: CASSTSQTSTNEKLFF
v_call: TRBV25-1; j_call: TRBJ1-4; cdr3_length: 14; cdr3_aa: CASSETGPNEKLFF
v_call: TRBV5-1; j_call: TRBJ2-3; cdr3_length: 17; cdr3_aa: CASSLSGTSQSTDTQYF
v_call: TRBV5-1; j_call: TRBJ2-1; cdr3_length: 13; cdr3_aa: CASRLATYNEQFF
v_call: TRBV6-2/TRBV6-3; j_call: TRBJ1-5; cdr3_length: 14; cdr3_aa: CASNPLNSNQPQHF
v_call: TRBV7-8; j_call: TRBJ2-7; cdr3_length: 19; cdr3_aa: CASSFLGGRTRASSYEQYF
v_call: TRBV5-4; j_call: TRBJ1-1; cdr3_length: 13; cdr3_aa: CASSNTGTLGAFF
v_call: TRBV19; j_call: TRBJ2-7; cdr3_length: 14; cdr3_aa: CASSPQGPSYEQYF
v_call: TRBV30; j_call: TRBJ2-5; cdr3_length: 19; cdr3_aa: CAWSVPFGGIAGFGETQYF
v_call: TRBV7-8; j_call: TRBJ2-3; cdr3_length: 15; cdr3_aa: CASSLGRGSTDTQYF
v_call: TRBV28; j_call: TRBJ1-1; cdr3_length: 13; cdr3_aa: CATRGGRGTEAFF
v_call: TRBV27; j_call: TRBJ2-1; cdr3_length: 17; cdr3_aa: CASSLMTGGAGGNEQFF
v_call: TRBV27; j_call: TRBJ2-2; cdr3_length: 18; cdr3_aa: CASSWVVAGGPDTGELFF
v_call: TRBV7-6; j_call: TRBJ2-1; cdr3_length: 17; cdr3_aa: CASSLAPAVLLPTEQFF
v_call: TRBV9; j_call: TRBJ1-1; cdr3_length: 13; cdr3_aa: CASSVGQGIEAFF